Listed here is a single TCR beta chain. Trimming took 4 bases from V and 4 from J; bases not matched to a gene: 8. Per the germline V gene, CDR1 is SGHTA and CDR2 is FQGTGA. This CDR3 contains 15 residues. CD8+CD57+ cell expansion, shown by flow cytometry, had occurred in the patients selected for sequencing. The patients, all of them, had severe acquired aplastic anemia. This record belongs to a study of CD8+CD57+ T cells in acquired aplastic anemia. Study at large: Each DNA sample taken from sorted CD4+ and CD8+ cells came to approximately 3.3 ug on average.

Genomic DNA templated the TCR beta VDJ and CDR3 profiling. TCRdb used MiXCR to reprocess the reads, holding one entry per CDR3 protein. The table has approximately 250,000 distinct CDR3 sequences, roughly 82% seen once; the top ten hold roughly two fifths. Material: sorted CD4+, CD8+, or CD8+CD57+ T cells (not recorded which) from PBMCs. The sequence derives from a human donor with aplastic anemia. The rearrangement joins TRBV7-3 to TRBJ2-5, with 8 bases matching TRBD1. CDR3 region: CASSYRGAWGETQYF. The CDR3 DNA follows: TGTGCCAGCAGCTACAGGGGGGCTTGGGGAGAGACCCAGTACTTC. Using reference TRBV7-3 and TRBJ2-5 for the parts outside the CDR3, the full variable domain is GAGVSQTPSNKVTEKGKYVELRCDPISGHTALYWYRQSLGQGPEFLIYFQGTGAADDSGLPNDRFFAVRPEGSVSTLKIQRTERGDSAVYLCASSYRGAWGETQYFGPGTRLLVL.